The 2 T cell receptor beta chains presented below share a single source sample, sequenced in a study of blood T cell repertoires in COVID-19. The protocol was immunoSEQ multiplex PCR, while the TCRdb copy is restricted to in-frame clones and leaves out a portion. The repertoire includes tens of thousands of clones, 89% of them detected once, and about 3.4% sits in the top ten. The sample comprised peripheral blood. These receptors came from a woman in her seventies with acute or convalescent COVID-19.

This clone was seen only a few times. CDR3 region: CASYEDRGYGNQPQHF. CDR3 DNA sequence: TGTGCCAGCTATGAGGACAGGGGGTACGGCAATCAGCCCCAGCATTTT. The chain uses TRBV28 and TRBJ1-5; the match to TRBD1 covers 10 bases. The V segment lost 8 bases and the J segment 2 bases; nucleotides outside the gene matches: 9. Germline CDR1 MDHEN, CDR2 SYDVKM. There are 16 residues in the CDR3.

V is TRBV2 and J is TRBJ2-3; 8 nucleotides align to TRBD2. The V gene end was trimmed by 11 bases and the J gene end by 0 bases; junction bases not matched to a gene: 16. This CDR3 is 17 amino acids long. Per the germline V gene, CDR1 is SNHLY and CDR2 is FYNNEI. The CDR3 loop is CACGTSLGGRSTDTQYF. The CDR3 DNA reads TGTGCCTGCGGGACATCCCTGGGCGGGAGGAGCACAGATACGCAGTATTTT.